Presented here are 20 T cell receptor beta chains from one specimen sequenced in a study of T cell responses to AZD1222 COVID-19 vaccine (dated by TCRdb to about 2021). The intended sense of this specimen's time point label: about 28 days (+/-7) after the second vaccine dose. The library was prepared using the immunoSEQ multiplex PCR assay. What TCRdb holds here is the immuneACCESS table cut down to in-frame rearrangements. Part of the clones is not present; checked against another copy, under half of the missing clones reflect an unresolved V gene, and the others are unexplained. In all, the sample holds 97,000 or so clones, and roughly 90% of those were seen once. Jointly, the top ten make up 7.5% to 9.5% of the sample. The specimen comprised peripheral blood, sampled 28 days after the second AZD1222 dose. Receptors were obtained from an adult who received the AZD1222 COVID-19 vaccine.

The chain uses TRBV7-2 and TRBJ2-3; TRBD2 aligns across 12 bases. The CDR3 totals 16 residues. The germline V gene encodes CDR1 SGHTA and CDR2 FQGNSA. The junction had 4 bases not matched to a gene; V was cut back by 4 bases and J by 2 bases. The CDR3 sequence is CASSSGLAGLTDTQYF. As DNA, the CDR3 is TGTGCCAGCAGCTCGGGACTAGCGGGCCTCACAGATACGCAGTATTTT. Combining the CDR3 with reference TRBV7-2 and TRBJ2-3 gives the whole variable domain GAGVSQSPSNKVTEKGKDVELRCDPISGHTALYWYRQSLGQGLEFLIYFQGNSAPDKSGLPSDRFSAERTGGSVSTLTIQRTQQEDSAVYLCASSSGLAGLTDTQYFGPGTRLTVL.

This chain links TRBV18 with TRBJ1-4; TRBD1 aligns across 8 bases. J lost 2 bases, V lost 5 bases, and 4 bases had no gene match. The CDR3 sequence is 15 residues long. Germline-derived CDR1 and CDR2 are KGHSH and LQKENI. CDR3 nucleotide sequence: TGTGCCAGCTCATCAGGACAGGGCACTAATGAAAAACTGTTTTTT. It codes for CASSSGQGTNEKLFF.

V usage is TRBV15 and J usage is TRBJ1-5; a weak D match, TRBD1 (5 bases). The ends were cut back, 1 base at V and 8 bases at J, with 9 bases in the middle. Germline V CDR1 and CDR2: LNHNV, YYDKDF (reference sequence). The CDR3 is 13 residues long. CDR3 residues: CATSRVLREPQHF. CDR3 sequence (DNA): TGTGCCACCAGCAGAGTGCTCAGGGAGCCCCAGCATTTT.

The CDR3 protein is CASSVGLAGYNEQFF. For the CDR3, the DNA is TGTGCCAGCAGTGTGGGACTAGCAGGTTACAATGAGCAGTTCTTC. The rearrangement joins TRBV27 to TRBJ2-1; 9 nucleotides align to TRBD2. Trimming cost V 5 bases and J 4 bases; bases outside gene matches: 6. Germline-derived CDR1 and CDR2 are MNHEY and SMNVEV (reference sequence). The CDR3 is made up of 15 amino acids.

This sequence joins TRBV5-1 and TRBJ1-1; D may be TRBD1 (5 bases). Germline values: CDR1 SGHRS, CDR2 YFSETQ. Trimming cost V 1 base and J 2 bases, with 12 bases left between them. This CDR3 contains 15 residues. The CDR3 DNA sequence: TGCGCCAGCAGCTTGCTTGGGGACGGCAACACTGAAGCTTTCTTT. This gives the protein CASSLLGDGNTEAFF.

This chain joins TRBV4-3 and TRBJ2-5, with D possibly being TRBD2 (6 bases). CDR1 and CDR2 (germline): LGHNA, YSLEER. The V end lost 0 bases, the J end lost 4 bases, and 15 bases lay between the germline ends. CDR3 length: 16 amino acids. CDR3 sequence reads: CASSQELGAGRETQYF. The CDR3 nucleotides read TGCGCCAGCAGCCAAGAATTAGGAGCGGGTCGAGAGACCCAGTACTTC.

J is TRBJ1-5 and V is TRBV19; a possible D gene is TRBD1 (6 bases). The CDR3 length is 14 residues. With 8 bases removed from V and 7 bases from J, the gap between germline ends came to 18 bases. Germline V gene lookup returns CDR1 LNHDA and CDR2 SQIVND (reference sequence). The CDR3 region is CASHGLGGLQPQHF. CDR3 nucleotides: TGTGCCAGTCATGGGTTAGGGGGTTTGCAGCCCCAGCATTTT.

This chain uses TRBV18 with TRBJ2-2; TRBD1 is a possible D gene (6 bases). The CDR3 is made up of 17 amino acids. Germline CDR1 reads KGHSH; CDR2 reads LQKENI. The V gene lost 2 bases and the J gene lost 2 bases, with 15 bases spanning the gap. CDR3: CASSPIPDSYNTGELFF. The CDR3 DNA reads TGTGCCAGCTCACCAATCCCGGACAGTTATAACACCGGGGAGCTGTTTTTT. Complete variable domain (other parts from reference TRBV18 and TRBJ2-2): NAGVMQNPRHLVRRRGQEARLRCSPMKGHSHVYWYRQLPEEGLKFMVYLQKENIIDESGMPKERFSAEFPKEGPSILRIQQVVRGDSAAYFCASSPIPDSYNTGELFFGEGSRLTVL.

DNA of the CDR3: TGTGCCACCAGCAGAGGTTACAATGAGCAGTTCTTC. Protein product: CATSRGYNEQFF. This sequence joins TRBV15 and TRBJ2-1, with D unclear. The V gene's germline CDR1 is LNHNV and CDR2 YYDKDF (reference sequence). The CDR3 spans 12 residues. V was pared by 1 base and J by 4 bases, with 2 bases between.

This rearrangement joins TRBV7-9 to TRBJ2-7; D may correspond to TRBD1 or TRBD2 (5 bases each). The CDR3 runs to 14 residues. The ends were cut back, 0 bases at V and 2 bases at J, with 8 bases in the middle. Germline assignment: CDR1 SEHNR and CDR2 FQNEAQ (reference sequence). CDR3 DNA: TGTGCCAGCAGCTTAGCGGGGACGGCCTACGAGCAGTACTTC. Protein: CASSLAGTAYEQYF.

The rearrangement links TRBV3-1 (or the pseudogene TRBV3-2) to TRBJ2-2; possibly TRBD2 for D (5 bases). This CDR3 is built from 14 residues. Germline loops: CDR1 LGHDT, CDR2 YNNKEL (reference sequence). With 4 bases removed from V and 6 bases from J, the gap between germline ends came to 12 bases. CDR3 sequence: CASSPLTEAGELFF. In nucleotides, the CDR3 is TGTGCCAGCAGCCCCCTAACGGAGGCCGGGGAGCTGTTTTTT.

This chain connects TRBV3-1 (or the pseudogene TRBV3-2) to TRBJ1-2, with a tentative D call TRBD1 (6 bases). The germline V gene has CDR1 LGHDT and CDR2 YNNKEL (reference sequence). This CDR3 region has 13 residues. V shed 4 bases and J shed 6 bases, with 12 bases lying between them. CDR3 DNA sequence: TGTGCCAGCAGCCGAGTGGACAGAGATGGCTACACCTTC. It is translated as CASSRVDRDGYTF.

Written as DNA, the CDR3 is TGTGCCAGCACCACTACCGTCTTGTCGGATTATGGCTACACCTTC. Translation: CASTTTVLSDYGYTF. This chain joins TRBV7-9 and TRBJ1-2; D is uncertain. V gave up 7 bases and J gave up 5 bases, with 20 bases separating them. Germline V gene lookup returns CDR1 SEHNR and CDR2 FQNEAQ (reference sequence). The CDR3 totals 15 residues.

The chain is built from TRBV5-5 and TRBJ2-7; a possible D gene is TRBD2 (6 bases). Deletions cut 0 bases from V and 7 bases from J, with 11 bases between. CDR3 length: 13 residues. The germline V gene encodes CDR1 SGHKS and CDR2 YYEKEE (reference sequence). This CDR3 reads CASSLGGAGEQYF. CDR3 nucleotides: TGTGCCAGCAGCTTGGGGGGCGCGGGAGAGCAGTACTTC.

This chain connects TRBV6-1 to TRBJ1-5; the D is unclear. The V end lost 0 bases, the J end lost 1 base, and 13 bases lay between the germline ends. The CDR3 extends over 17 amino acids. Per the germline V gene, CDR1 is MNHNS and CDR2 is SASEGT. CDR3 protein: CASSEATDPWSNQPQHF. CDR3 DNA: TGTGCCAGCAGTGAAGCGACGGATCCTTGGAGCAATCAGCCCCAGCATTTT.

V and J are TRBV4-3 and TRBJ2-5, with a tentative D call TRBD1 (6 bases). Germline CDR1 LGHNA, CDR2 YSLEER. Trimming shortened V by 1 base and J by 2 bases, and 17 bases separated the two germline ends. The CDR3 length is 17 residues. CDR3 coding DNA: TGCGCCAGCAGCCAAGCTCCCCATGGGCAGGGGCAAGAGACCCAGTACTTC. Its translation: CASSQAPHGQGQETQYF.

This chain uses TRBV11-3 with TRBJ2-1, with TRBD2 matching 10 bases. V was pared by 1 base and J by 8 bases, with 5 bases of the junction left unmatched. Germline V CDR1 and CDR2: SGHNT, YENEEA. CDR3 length: 15 residues. DNA of the CDR3: TGTGCCAGCAGCTTAGGGAGCGGGAGGGCCTATGAGCAGTTCTTC. Translation gives CASSLGSGRAYEQFF.

This chain uses TRBV9 with TRBJ2-1; D is possibly TRBD1 or TRBD2 (6 bases each). The V gene lost 4 bases and the J gene lost 2 bases, with 16 bases spanning the gap. The germline V gene encodes CDR1 SGDLS and CDR2 YYNGEE. The CDR3 loop spans 16 amino acids. The CDR3 coding sequence is TGTGCCAGCAGCAGATTAGGGGGGAGTACCTACAATGAGCAGTTCTTC. Translated: CASSRLGGSTYNEQFF.

The CDR3 DNA reads TGTGCCAGCAGCAAACGACAGGGGAGCTCCTACAATGAGCAGTTCTTC. It is translated as CASSKRQGSSYNEQFF. The chain combines TRBV21-1 with TRBJ2-1; the table's D call TRBD1 went unverified against the DNA. TRBV21-1 is termed a pseudogene. The CDR3 length is 16 residues.

The chain couples TRBV4-1 to TRBJ2-3, with a tentative D call TRBD2 (6 bases). CDR1 is MGHRA, CDR2 YSYEKL, per germline. This CDR3 contains 16 residues. Trimming took 0 bases from V and 6 from J, leaving 16 bases between them. The CDR3 is CASSQDSLGGGDTQYF. As DNA, the CDR3 is TGCGCCAGCAGCCAAGATTCGCTTGGCGGAGGGGATACGCAGTATTTT.